This TCR beta chain was profiled in a study of cytomegalovirus exposure and HLA in healthy donors. Study-level information: Membership in the Caucasian-associated ancestry cluster was found for 75% to 85% of roughly 400 genotyped donors. Study-level points and caveats: An analysis that came later showed most CMV-associated TCR beta chains appearing HLA-restricted. Among TCR beta chains, those listed as cytomegalovirus-associated numbered around 160. Roughly uniform sequencing depth across donors was assumed, possibly incorrectly.

Germline CDR1 reads LNHDA; CDR2 reads SQIVND (reference sequence). Trimming took 7 bases from V and 3 from J, leaving 10 bases between them. The CDR3 is 13 residues long. This PCR relied on a set of 60 Vbeta primers and 13 Jbeta primers. The repertoire was sequenced with immunoSEQ multiplex PCR; TCRdb's copy has only in-frame clones and lacks some. This sample has roughly 170,000 clones, with roughly four fifths found just once. This clone was seen a single time. What it recognizes is unknown. Sequences were obtained from PBMCs. The chain links TRBV19 to TRBJ1-5, with a tentative D call TRBD1 (5 bases). The sequence was obtained from a female donor in good health and CMV-seronegative. The CDR3 coding sequence is TGTGCCAGTATGGGGCCTCCCAATCAGCCCCAGCATTTT. This sequence encodes CASMGPPNQPQHF.